This is a list of T cell receptor beta chains from one sample in a study of blood T cells in healthy people across ages. TCRdb used MiXCR to reprocess the 5' RACE reads, holding one entry per CDR3 protein. Of hundreds of thousands of distinct CDR3 sequences in the sample, more than 40% are singletons; the top ten hold under 35%. Sequenced material: blood. The source is a woman aged 60-70 years in good health. The CDR3 runs from the conserved cysteine through the conserved F or W. The D gene is left open where the match is weak. Expanded clones are given a class, and other clones once, few, many or no size at all.

TRBV20-1	NA	NA	TRBJ2-7	TGCGGTGCTAGAGATAAATCGACACACTACGAGCAGTACTTC	CGARDKSTHYEQYF
TRBV4-2	few	TRBD1	TRBJ1-1	TGTGCCAGCAGCCCTTCGGACAGGGGACGAAACACTGAAGCTTTCTTT	CASSPSDRGRNTEAFF
TRBV7-7	NA	NA	TRBJ2-3	TGTGCTAGCAGCTCCGGCACCCCTGGCACAGATACGCAGTATTTT	CASSSGTPGTDTQYF
TRBV29-1	few	NA	TRBJ1-1	TGCAGCGTTGCGAGGGGGGGTTTGGCTGAAGCTTTCTTT	CSVARGGLAEAFF
TRBV7-2	few	NA	TRBJ1-1	TGTGCCAGCAGCTTGGGTCAGGGCCCTCTGAACACTGAAGCTTTCTTT	CASSLGQGPLNTEAFF
TRBV7-2	NA	NA	TRBJ2-3	TGTGCCAGCAGCTTACAGTCGGCCCACAGCACAGATACGCAGTATTTT	CASSLQSAHSTDTQYF
TRBV29-1	few	NA	TRBJ1-2	TGCAGCGTTTCTACCTCGGGCTATGGCTACACCTTC	CSVSTSGYGYTF
TRBV25-1	NA	TRBD2	TRBJ2-5	TGTGCCAGCAGTGAATGGGAGGGTTTCCGAGAGACCCAGTACTTC	CASSEWEGFRETQYF
TRBV20-1	NA	NA	TRBJ2-1	TGCAGTGCCGCCACTGGGTCATACAATGAGCAGTTCTTC	CSAATGSYNEQFF
TRBV9	NA	NA	TRBJ1-1	TGTGCCAGCAGCGTCGCCTCCATGAACGCTGAAGCTTTCTTT	CASSVASMNAEAFF
TRBV20-1	NA	TRBD1	TRBJ2-3	TGCAGTGCCCCTGTACTCGGACAGGGCACAGATACGCAGTATTTT	CSAPVLGQGTDTQYF
TRBV29-1	few	TRBD2	TRBJ2-3	TGCAGCGTGGCCGAACTAGCGGGAACAGATACGCAGTATTTT	CSVAELAGTDTQYF
TRBV29-1	NA	TRBD1	TRBJ1-5	TGCAGCGTTGCCGCCGGGACAGGGGGCAATCAGCCCCAGCATTTT	CSVAAGTGGNQPQHF
TRBV20-1	NA	NA	TRBJ2-3	TGCAGTGCTACCCTACCCCGGGGCGGAGGGGGCACAGATACGCAGTATTTT	CSATLPRGGGGTDTQYF
TRBV7-2	NA	NA	TRBJ2-3	TGTGCCAGCAGCTTAACAGTTCCAGATACGCAGTATTTT	CASSLTVPDTQYF
TRBV29-1	NA	TRBD1	TRBJ2-1	TGCAGCGTTTGGGAAAGGGACAGGGGGGATGAGCAGTTCTTC	CSVWERDRGDEQFF
TRBV5-1	NA	NA	TRBJ1-6	TGCGCCAGCAGCTTGGGTTCGAGGGATGTAGCCTATAATTCACCCCTCCACTTT	CASSLGSRDVAYNSPLHF
TRBV28	NA	TRBD2	TRBJ2-5	TGTGCCAGCGGAGGGAGCGGGAGGGCCAGGGATGAGCAGTACTTC	CASGGSGRARDEQYF
TRBV5-1	NA	TRBD1	TRBJ2-1	TGCGCCAGCAGTGTCGACAGGGAACGTGAGCAGTTCTTC	CASSVDREREQFF
TRBV20-1	few	TRBD2	TRBJ2-7	TGCAGTGCTAGGGATGGGACTAGCGTTTGGCACGAGCAGTACTTC	CSARDGTSVWHEQYF
TRBV9	few	NA	TRBJ2-1	TGTGCCAGCGCGGAAGGGAACAATGAGCAGTTCTTC	CASAEGNNEQFF
TRBV7-6	few	NA	TRBJ2-7	TGTGCCAGCAGCTTAGAGGGGGAATTAAGCTCCTACGAGCAGTACTTC	CASSLEGELSSYEQYF
TRBV3-1	many	NA	TRBJ2-1	TGCGCCAGCAGCCAAGCAGGGGCGAGCTACAATGAGCAGTTCTTC	CASSQAGASYNEQFF
TRBV10-3	once	TRBD1	TRBJ2-1	TGTGCCATCAAAGCCGGACAGGGGCAGAGGGTCGATGAGCAGTTCTTC	CAIKAGQGQRVDEQFF